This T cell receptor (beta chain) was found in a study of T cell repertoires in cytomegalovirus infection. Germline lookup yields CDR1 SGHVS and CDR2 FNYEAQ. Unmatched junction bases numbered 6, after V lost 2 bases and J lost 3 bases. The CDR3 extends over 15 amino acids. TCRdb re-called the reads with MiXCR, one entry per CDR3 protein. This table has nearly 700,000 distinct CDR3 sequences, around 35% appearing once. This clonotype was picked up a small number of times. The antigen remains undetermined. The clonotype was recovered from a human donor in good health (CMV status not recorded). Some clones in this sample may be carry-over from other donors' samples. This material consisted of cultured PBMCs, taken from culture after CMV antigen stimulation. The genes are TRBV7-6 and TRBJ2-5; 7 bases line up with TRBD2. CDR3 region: CASSLTRDYEETQYF. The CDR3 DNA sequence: TGTGCCAGCAGCTTAACCCGGGACTACGAAGAGACCCAGTACTTC.